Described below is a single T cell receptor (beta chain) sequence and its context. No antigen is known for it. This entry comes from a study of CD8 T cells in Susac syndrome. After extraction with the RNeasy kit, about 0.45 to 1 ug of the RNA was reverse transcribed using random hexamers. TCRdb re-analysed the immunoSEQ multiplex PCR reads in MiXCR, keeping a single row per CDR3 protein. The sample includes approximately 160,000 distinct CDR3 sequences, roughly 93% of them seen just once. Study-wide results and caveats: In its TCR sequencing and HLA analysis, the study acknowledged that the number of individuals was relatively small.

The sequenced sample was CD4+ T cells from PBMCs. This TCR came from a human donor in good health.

CDR3 sequence (DNA): TGTGCCAGCAGCTTAATCGGCGGGGCAGCAGATACGCAGTATTTT. It specifies CASSLIGGAADTQYF. The chain employs TRBV7-9 and TRBJ2-3; TRBD2 is a possible D gene (6 bases). This CDR3 contains 15 residues. Trimming removed 2 bases from V and 4 bases from J, with 13 bases in between. The germline gives CDR1 SEHNR, CDR2 FQNEAQ (reference sequence). The full variable domain, its missing parts supplied by reference TRBV7-9 and TRBJ2-3, is DTGVSQNPRHKITKRGQNVTFRCDPISEHNRLYWYRQTLGQGPEFLTYFQNEAQLEKSRLLSDRFSAERPKGSFSTLEIQRTEQGDSAMYLCASSLIGGAADTQYFGPGTRLTVL.